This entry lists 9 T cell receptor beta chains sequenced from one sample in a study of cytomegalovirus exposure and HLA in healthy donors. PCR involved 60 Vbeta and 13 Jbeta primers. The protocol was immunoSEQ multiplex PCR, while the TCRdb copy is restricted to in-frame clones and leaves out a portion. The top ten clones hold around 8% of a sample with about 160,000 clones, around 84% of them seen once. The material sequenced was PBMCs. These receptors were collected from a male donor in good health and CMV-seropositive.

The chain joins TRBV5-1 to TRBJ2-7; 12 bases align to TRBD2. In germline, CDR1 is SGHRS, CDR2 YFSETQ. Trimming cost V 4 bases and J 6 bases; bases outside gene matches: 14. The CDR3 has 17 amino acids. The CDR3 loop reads CASSLPGLAGGPGEQYF. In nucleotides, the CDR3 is TGCGCCAGCAGCCTCCCGGGGCTAGCGGGAGGGCCAGGCGAGCAGTACTTC. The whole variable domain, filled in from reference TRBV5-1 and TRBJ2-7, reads KAGVTQTPRYLIKTRGQQVTLSCSPISGHRSVSWYQQTPGQGLQFLFEYFSETQRNKGNFPGRFSGRQFSNSRSEMNVSTLELGDSALYLCASSLPGLAGGPGEQYFGPGTRLTVT.

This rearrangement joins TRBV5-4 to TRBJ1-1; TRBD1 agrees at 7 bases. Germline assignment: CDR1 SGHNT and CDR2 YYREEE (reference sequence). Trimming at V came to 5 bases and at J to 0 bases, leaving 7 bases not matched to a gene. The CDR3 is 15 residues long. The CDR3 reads CASRLEGAMNTEAFF. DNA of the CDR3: TGTGCCAGCAGGCTGGAGGGGGCTATGAACACTGAAGCTTTCTTT. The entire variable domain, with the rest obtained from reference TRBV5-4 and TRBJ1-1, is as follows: ETGVTQSPTHLIKTRGQQVTLRCSSQSGHNTVSWYQQALGQGPQFIFQYYREEENGRGNFPPRFSGLQFPNYSSELNVNALELDDSALYLCASRLEGAMNTEAFFGQGTRLTVV.

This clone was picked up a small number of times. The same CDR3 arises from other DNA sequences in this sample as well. This CDR3 is CAWSVRGFDYGYTF. The CDR3 bases are TGTGCCTGGAGTGTCCGGGGGTTTGACTATGGCTACACCTTC. The chain couples TRBV30 to TRBJ1-2; D is perhaps TRBD1 (5 bases). Germline V lookup: CDR1 GTSNPN, CDR2 SVGIG (reference sequence). The ends were cut back, 0 bases at V and 3 bases at J, with 11 bases in the middle. The CDR3 loop spans 14 amino acids.

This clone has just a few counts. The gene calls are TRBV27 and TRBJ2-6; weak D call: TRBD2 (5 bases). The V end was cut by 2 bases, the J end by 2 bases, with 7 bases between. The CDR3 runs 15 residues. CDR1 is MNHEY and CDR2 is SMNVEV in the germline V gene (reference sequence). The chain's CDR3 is CASSLGGTGANVLTF. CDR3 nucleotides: TGTGCCAGCAGTTTAGGAGGAACTGGGGCCAACGTCCTGACTTTC.

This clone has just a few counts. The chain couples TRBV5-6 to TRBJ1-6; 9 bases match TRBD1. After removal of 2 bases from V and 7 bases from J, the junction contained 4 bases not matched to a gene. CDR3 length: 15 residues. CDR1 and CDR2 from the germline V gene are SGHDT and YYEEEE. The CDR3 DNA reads TGTGCCAGCAGCTTTTGGGACAGGGTAAATTCACCCCTCCACTTT. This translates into CASSFWDRVNSPLHF.

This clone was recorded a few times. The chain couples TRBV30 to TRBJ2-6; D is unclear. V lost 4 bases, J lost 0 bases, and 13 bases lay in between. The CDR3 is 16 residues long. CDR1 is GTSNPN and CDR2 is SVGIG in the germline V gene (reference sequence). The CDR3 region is CAWTPGKYSGANVLTF. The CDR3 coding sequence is TGTGCCTGGACCCCAGGAAAGTACTCTGGGGCCAACGTCCTGACTTTC.

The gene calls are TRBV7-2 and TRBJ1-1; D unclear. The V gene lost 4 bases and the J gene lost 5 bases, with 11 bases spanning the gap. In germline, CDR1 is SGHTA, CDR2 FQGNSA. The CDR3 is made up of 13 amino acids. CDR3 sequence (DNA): TGTGCCAGCAGCTCTGGTATAGAGACTGAAGCTTTCTTT. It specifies CASSSGIETEAFF.

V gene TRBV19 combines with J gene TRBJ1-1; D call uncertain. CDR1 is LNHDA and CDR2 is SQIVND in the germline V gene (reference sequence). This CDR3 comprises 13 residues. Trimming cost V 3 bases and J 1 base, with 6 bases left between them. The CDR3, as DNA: TGTGCCAGTAGTATGAGGCAGAACACTGAAGCTTTCTTT. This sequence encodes CASSMRQNTEAFF.

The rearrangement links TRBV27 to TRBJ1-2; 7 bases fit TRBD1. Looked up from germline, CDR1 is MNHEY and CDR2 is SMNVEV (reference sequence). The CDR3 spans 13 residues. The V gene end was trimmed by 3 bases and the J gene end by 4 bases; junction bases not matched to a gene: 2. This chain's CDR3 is CASSFQGVYGYTF. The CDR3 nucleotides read TGTGCCAGCAGTTTTCAGGGGGTCTATGGCTACACCTTC.